Each of the 4 T cell receptor beta chains below was sequenced from the same sample in a study of blood T cell repertoires in COVID-19. Measured with immunoSEQ multiplex PCR; TCRdb has only the in-frame clones, and not every one. Of 93,000 or so clones listed, roughly 90% were seen once; the top ten hold 3.5%. The sample comprised peripheral blood. These receptors were taken from a woman aged 55-75 years with acute or convalescent COVID-19.

The chain uses TRBV19 and TRBJ1-5; tentatively, D is TRBD1 (5 bases). Trimming cost V 3 bases and J 0 bases, with 9 bases left between them. Germline V lookup: CDR1 LNHDA, CDR2 SQIVND (reference sequence). CDR3 size: 15 residues. The CDR3, as DNA: TGTGCCAGTAGTATCGAAGGGGTTAGCAATCAGCCCCAGCATTTT. It is translated as CASSIEGVSNQPQHF.

This chain links TRBV29-1 with TRBJ2-7; a possible D gene is TRBD1 (5 bases). CDR3 length equals 11 residues. Trimming took off 6 bases at V and 6 bases at J, with 12 bases between the two ends. Germline V gene sequence: CDR1 SQVTM, CDR2 ANQGSEA. The CDR3 sequence is CSVSQGSEQYF. CDR3 nucleotide sequence: TGCAGCGTGTCCCAGGGAAGCGAGCAGTACTTC.

This chain uses TRBV3-1 (or the pseudogene TRBV3-2) with TRBJ2-1; 12 bases fit TRBD2. CDR3 size: 17 residues. The J segment lost 7 bases and the V segment lost 3 bases, leaving 10 bases of the junction unmatched. The germline V gene has CDR1 LGHDT and CDR2 YNNKEL (reference sequence). CDR3 residues: CASSQKVGTSGYNEQFF. The CDR3, as DNA: TGTGCCAGCAGCCAGAAAGTCGGGACTAGCGGGTATAATGAGCAGTTCTTC.

The V gene is TRBV27, the J gene TRBJ1-2; tentative D call: TRBD1 (6 bases). The CDR3 spans 15 residues. In germline, CDR1 is MNHEY, CDR2 SMNVEV (reference sequence). The V gene lost 2 bases and the J gene lost 6 bases, with 16 bases spanning the gap. CDR3 bases: TGTGCCAGCAGTTTAAGGCAGGGGCGCAGTCATGGCTACACCTTC. The encoded protein is CASSLRQGRSHGYTF.